This entry is about one TCR beta chain. How the authors handled the data: It was from reference gene primer amplification that nucleated cell counts were estimated. The assay was immunoSEQ multiplex PCR, and TCRdb's table has in-frame clones only and misses some. The V and J calls and clone size are taken from that table; D and trimming were inferred from the DNA. The table includes 200,000 to 250,000 clones, 81% detected once. Trimming stripped 1 base from V and 8 bases from J, with 11 bases between. The CDR3 has 13 residues. Germline CDR1 is MNHNY and CDR2 is SVGAGI (reference sequence). This entry comes from a study of blood T cell repertoires in COVID-19.

This clonotype was sampled from a man aged 40-50 years who had recovered from COVID-19. What was sequenced was PBMCs or T cells enriched from blood (not recorded which). This chain connects TRBV6-6 to TRBJ1-2; D gene unclear. The DNA of the CDR3 is TGTGCCAGCAGTTACTATATTCGGGTCGGCTACACCTTC. Translation gives CASSYYIRVGYTF.